Listed below are T cell receptor beta chains from one sample, sequenced in a study of blood T cells in healthy people across ages. TCRdb called the 5' RACE reads again in MiXCR, with one record for every CDR3 protein. The sample records about 830,000 distinct CDR3 sequences, roughly 64% being singletons. The material sequenced was blood. The receptor set was obtained from a man between 25 and 39 years old in good health. Each CDR3 is given with its conserved first and last residue. The D gene is left open where the match is weak. The size of a clone is reported for some rows only, either as once, few or many, or as a class for expanded clones.

V gene	J gene	clone size	D gene	CDR3 protein	CDR3 DNA
TRBV6-5	TRBJ2-3	few	-	CASSPFSGVVADTQYF	TGTGCCAGCAGTCCTTTTTCGGGAGTGGTCGCAGATACGCAGTATTTT
TRBV4-2	TRBJ1-2	many	-	CASSPMDSQNYGYTF	TGTGCCAGCAGCCCCATGGACAGCCAAAACTATGGCTACACCTTC
TRBV20-1	TRBJ1-1	-	-	CSARASSTEAFF	TGCAGTGCTCGAGCCTCGAGCACTGAAGCTTTCTTT
TRBV24-1	TRBJ2-1	-	-	CATSDGEPNEQFF	TGTGCCACCAGTGATGGGGAACCGAATGAGCAGTTCTTC
TRBV7-2	TRBJ1-1	-	-	CASSPLGGALNTEAFF	TGTGCCAGCAGCCCCTTGGGGGGGGCATTGAACACTGAAGCTTTCTTT
TRBV10-3	TRBJ2-5	-	TRBD1	CAISERNRDRGQETQYF	TGTGCCATCAGTGAGCGAAACCGGGACAGGGGTCAAGAGACCCAGTACTTC
TRBV5-4	TRBJ2-5	once	TRBD1	CASSLWTGITPKTQYF	TGTGCCAGCAGCTTGTGGACAGGGATTACCCCCAAGACCCAGTACTTC
TRBV5-6	TRBJ2-7	-	-	CASSPYRAGSPHEQYF	TGTGCCAGCAGCCCCTACCGGGCAGGAAGCCCCCACGAGCAGTACTTC
TRBV7-2	TRBJ2-7	-	TRBD2	CASSTSGRVSYEQYF	TGTGCCAGCAGCACTAGTGGGAGGGTGTCCTACGAGCAGTACTTC
TRBV5-5	TRBJ2-1	-	TRBD2	CASSSGTSGTFNEQFF	TGTGCCAGCAGCTCCGGGACTAGCGGGACGTTCAATGAGCAGTTCTTC
TRBV20-1	TRBJ2-7	-	-	CSAKTFYSYNEQYF	TGCAGTGCTAAGACTTTCTACTCCTACAATGAGCAGTACTTC
TRBV7-8	TRBJ2-6	few	-	CASSLNSGAAGANVLTF	TGTGCCAGCAGCTTAAACAGTGGGGCGGCCGGGGCCAACGTCCTGACTTTC
TRBV6-6	TRBJ1-6	-	TRBD1	CASSTPGQYSPLHF	TGTGCCAGCAGTACACCGGGACAGTATTCACCCCTCCACTTT
TRBV7-9	TRBJ2-7	-	TRBD2	CASSSTPGLAPEQYF	TGTGCCAGCAGCTCCACTCCGGGACTAGCTCCCGAGCAGTACTTC
TRBV7-9	TRBJ2-7	-	-	CASSSARTDGHYEQYF	TGTGCCAGCAGCTCGGCTAGGACCGACGGACACTACGAGCAGTACTTC
TRBV20-1	TRBJ1-2	-	-	CSARVQGSGYGYTF	TGCAGTGCTAGAGTGCAGGGGTCCGGCTATGGCTACACCTTC
TRBV7-8	TRBJ2-1	-	-	CASSPRTRGQFF	TGTGCCAGCAGTCCCCGGACACGCGGACAGTTCTTC
TRBV4-1	TRBJ2-4	-	TRBD2	CASSQSGGAIDIQYF	TGCGCCAGCAGCCAATCCGGGGGGGCGATCGACATTCAGTACTTC
TRBV20-1	TRBJ1-1	few	TRBD1	CSASALQGAVNTEAFF	TGCAGTGCTAGCGCCTTACAGGGGGCTGTGAACACTGAAGCTTTCTTT
TRBV15	TRBJ2-7	-	-	CATSRELATDIKYF	TGTGCCACCAGCAGAGAACTAGCTACGGATATCAAGTACTTC
TRBV3-1	TRBJ2-1	-	-	CASSQPLSTNYNEQFF	TGTGCCAGCAGCCAACCCCTATCTACTAATTACAATGAGCAGTTCTTC